This T cell receptor beta chain was found in a study of tumor-infiltrating lymphocytes in primary liver carcinoma. The study's findings and limits: The samples were not sorted (they were bulk), so CD4+ and CD8+ repertoires were not compared.

Trimming removed 5 bases from V and 0 bases from J, with 8 bases in between. The CDR3 length is 14 residues. Germline CDR1 and CDR2: PRHDT and FYEKMQ (reference sequence). In addition to blood RNA drawn from unsorted whole blood, germline DNA was extracted. Note on this clonotype: Its antigen is unidentified.

A primer matching the constant region was used to make TCR beta cDNA from approximately 0.55 ug of total RNA. Libraries covering TCR beta were generated through three nested multiplex PCR rounds (using a slightly modified ARM-PCR). A C-beta reverse primer was combined with TRBV1-TRBV30 forward primers in the first two PCR rounds, and each round had 10 cycles. TCRdb redid the calling of the multiplex PCR reads with MiXCR, one entry per CDR3 protein. The sample lists 150,000 to 200,000 distinct CDR3 sequences, roughly 60% occurring once. This clonotype originated in a man aged 35 to 55 with primary liver carcinoma and hepatitis B virus infection. This chain joins TRBV13 and TRBJ1-3; D call uncertain. Specimen: peripheral blood. The CDR3 region has the DNA TGTGCCAGCAGCCCTCGGTTCTCTGGAAACACCATATATTTT. The encoded protein is CASSPRFSGNTIYF. The full variable domain, rest sourced from reference TRBV13 and TRBJ1-3, is AAGVIQSPRHLIKEKRETATLKCYPIPRHDTVYWYQQGPGQDPQFLISFYEKMQSDKGSIPDRFSAQQFSDYHSELNMSSLELGDSALYFCASSPRFSGNTIYFGEGSWLTVV.